Listed below are T cell receptor beta chains from one sample, sequenced in a study of identical twins. In TCRdb, the 5' RACE reads were re-called with MiXCR into one record per CDR3 protein. The table records a few hundred thousand distinct CDR3 sequences, 10% to 15% of them present only once. Another study also made use of these data, one on yellow fever vaccine responses in identical twins.

Sequencing input: memory (CD45RO+) T cells sorted from blood. Receptor source: a young woman in good health. The CDR3 runs from the conserved cysteine through the conserved F or W. A D gene is named only where the DNA matches it firmly. Expanded clones are given a class, and other clones once, few, many or no size at all.

>few|TRBJ2-2|-|TRBV6-1
TGTGCCAGCAGCGGGACCCCTGCGGTCGCCGGGGAGCTGTTTTTT
CASSGTPAVAGELFF
>-|TRBJ2-7|TRBD1|TRBV10-3
TGTGCCATCAGTACATTCGGACAGGGCTCCTACGAGCAGTACTTC
CAISTFGQGSYEQYF
>few|TRBJ1-2|-|TRBV3-1
TGTGCCAGCAGCCAAGTAAAGAGTGGCTACACCTTC
CASSQVKSGYTF
>few|TRBJ2-3|-|TRBV3-1
TGTGCCAGCAGCCGGGGACTTGTAATCACAGATACGCAGTATTTT
CASSRGLVITDTQYF
>-|TRBJ2-3|TRBD2|TRBV6-1
TGTGCCAGCAAACCACTAGCGGGTGCTAGCACAGATACGCAGTATTTT
CASKPLAGASTDTQYF
>many|TRBJ2-1|TRBD1|TRBV5-1
TGCGCCAGCAGCCAACAGAGGACAGGCCTTGGCCATGAGCAGTTCTTC
CASSQQRTGLGHEQFF
>few|TRBJ2-1|-|TRBV5-6
TGTGCCAGCAGCTTCTACACCCTTGGGACCTCCAATGAGCAGTTCTTC
CASSFYTLGTSNEQFF
>many|TRBJ2-7|TRBD2|TRBV12-3/TRBV12-4
TGTGCCAGCAGCCCAATGACTAGCCAGGCCTACGAGCAGTACTTC
CASSPMTSQAYEQYF
>-|TRBJ2-1|-|TRBV20-1
TGCAGTGCTAGACAGGGGGGCGATGAGCAGTTCTTC
CSARQGGDEQFF
>-|TRBJ1-5|-|TRBV20-1
TGCAGTGCCGGACTGAATAGCAATCAGCCCCAGCATTTT
CSAGLNSNQPQHF
>few|TRBJ2-7|-|TRBV7-2
TGTGCCAGCAGTCGGACACCCAGCTCCTACGAGCAGTACTTC
CASSRTPSSYEQYF
>-|TRBJ2-1|-|TRBV12-3/TRBV12-4
TGTGCCAGCAGTTTATATCGCCACTTCAGCTCCTACAATGAGCAGTTCTTC
CASSLYRHFSSYNEQFF
>-|TRBJ2-2|TRBD2|TRBV20-1
TGCAGTGCCCCGGGACTAGCGGTCCGCACCGGGGAGCTGTTTTTT
CSAPGLAVRTGELFF
>-|TRBJ2-5|TRBD2|TRBV7-3
TGTGCCAGCAGCCTCAACCCGGGGGGAGCAGAGACCCAGTACTTC
CASSLNPGGAETQYF
>many|TRBJ1-1|TRBD1|TRBV27
TGTGCCAGCAGTTCCCCCAGGGGGCTAGATTCGAACACTGAAGCTTTCTTT
CASSSPRGLDSNTEAFF
>many|TRBJ2-1|-|TRBV7-2
TGTGCCAGCAGCTTAGTGGGGGCGGGGTTCTCCTACAATGAGCAGTTCTTC
CASSLVGAGFSYNEQFF
>-|TRBJ2-3|-|TRBV6-2/TRBV6-3
TGTGCCAGCAGTTCCCTGTTGACACGGACCTTCTCAGATACGCAGTATTTT
CASSSLLTRTFSDTQYF
>-|TRBJ2-7|TRBD2|TRBV4-3
TGCGCCAGCAGCCAAGATCGGGGGGGCGGGGAGACCCGATACTTC
CASSQDRGGGETRYF
>-|TRBJ2-2|-|TRBV7-8
TGTGCCAGCAGCCCGACATCGGGACTGCACACCGGGGAGCTGTTTTTT
CASSPTSGLHTGELFF
>few|TRBJ2-3|TRBD2|TRBV30
TGTGCCCAAAACGGACTAGCCACAGATACGCAGTATTTT
CAQNGLATDTQYF
>-|TRBJ2-7|TRBD1|TRBV7-9
TGTGCCAGCACCGGACAGGGGGGGACCTACGAGCAGTACTTC
CASTGQGGTYEQYF
>few|TRBJ1-5|-|TRBV24-1
TGTGCCACCTCCCGGGATAGCAATCAGCCCCAGCATTTT
CATSRDSNQPQHF
>many|TRBJ2-7|-|TRBV4-3
TGCGCCAGCAGCCAAGCCCCGGGAGCCTACGAGCAGTACTTC
CASSQAPGAYEQYF
>many|TRBJ2-7|-|TRBV7-2
TGTGCCAGCAGCTCACAAGGTTGGGAGCAGTACTTC
CASSSQGWEQYF
>many|TRBJ2-5|TRBD2|TRBV3-1
TGTGCCAGCACCACTCGGGAGGGTCGGGAGACCCAGTACTTC
CASTTREGRETQYF
>-|TRBJ2-3|TRBD2|TRBV5-1
TGCGCCAGCAGCGCAGGACTAGCGGGAGGAAAAGATACGCAGTATTTT
CASSAGLAGGKDTQYF
>few|TRBJ2-5|TRBD2|TRBV3-1
TGTGCCAGCAGCCAAGGGGCCGGGGGGTTACGGGGTTACCAAGAGACCCAGTACTTC
CASSQGAGGLRGYQETQYF
>few|TRBJ2-1|TRBD2|TRBV7-8
TGTGCCAGCAGCTTAAGCAAAGGGACTAGCGGGAGGCATGAGCAGTTCTTC
CASSLSKGTSGRHEQFF
>few|TRBJ2-7|-|TRBV6-5
TGTGCCAGCAGTTATCTGAGACAGGCCTCCTACGAGCAGTACTTC
CASSYLRQASYEQYF
>-|TRBJ2-5|-|TRBV7-2
TGTGCCAGCAGCTTTGCTCCCCTGGACTTGGAGACCCAGTACTTC
CASSFAPLDLETQYF
>many|TRBJ2-1|-|TRBV7-9
TGTGCCAGCAGTCCCTACCGCCTGCCAGGCCAGACGGGAGACTCACATTTC
CASSPYRLPGQTGDSHF
>-|TRBJ2-7|TRBD2|TRBV6-1
TGTGCCAGCACTCCCGTAGCGGGAGGCTCCTACGAGCAGTACTTC
CASTPVAGGSYEQYF
>few|TRBJ2-2|-|TRBV4-3
TGCGCCAGCAGCCAAGCGGCCATAGGGGGACACACCGGGGAGCTGTTTTTT
CASSQAAIGGHTGELFF
>-|TRBJ2-1|-|TRBV5-5
TGTGCCAGTACAGAGGTGGCCTACAATGAGCAGTTCTTC
CASTEVAYNEQFF
>few|TRBJ2-5|-|TRBV19
TGTGCCAGTAGGACCACAGGGTTGGAGACCCAGTACTTC
CASRTTGLETQYF
>-|TRBJ2-5|-|TRBV7-2
TGTGCCAGCAGCTTGTCCGCTTTTGAGACCCAGTACTTC
CASSLSAFETQYF
>-|TRBJ1-2|TRBD1|TRBV7-2
TGTGCCAGCAGCTTTAAGACAGGGGGTTTGGGCTACACCTTC
CASSFKTGGLGYTF
>-|TRBJ2-1|TRBD1|TRBV7-2
TGTGCCAGCAGCTTTACCGGGACAGGTTACAATGAGCAGTTCTTC
CASSFTGTGYNEQFF
>few|TRBJ1-1|-|TRBV7-2
TGTGCCAGCAGCTTAGCTCCGAACACTGAAGCTTTCTTT
CASSLAPNTEAFF
>few|TRBJ2-2|TRBD2|TRBV5-1
TGCGCCAGCACACCGGGACTAGCGTTCGGGGAGCTGTTTTTT
CASTPGLAFGELFF
>-|TRBJ2-7|-|TRBV12-3/TRBV12-4
TGTGCCAGCAGGTCCCAGGGGTCCGAGCAGTACTTC
CASRSQGSEQYF
>-|TRBJ2-7|-|TRBV25-1
TGTGCCAGCAGTAAGTCCTACGAGCAGTACTTC
CASSKSYEQYF
>few|TRBJ1-1|TRBD1|TRBV7-9
TGTGCCAGCAGCTTCGCGGGACAGGAAGCTTTCTTT
CASSFAGQEAFF
>-|TRBJ2-7|-|TRBV20-1
TGCAGTGCTAGAGATTCCCGGGGGGCGGTCAAGCAGTACTTC
CSARDSRGAVKQYF
>many|TRBJ2-2|TRBD1|TRBV5-6
TGTGCCAGCAGCTTGGGTCCAGGGGGCACCGGGGAGCTGTTTTTT
CASSLGPGGTGELFF
>few|TRBJ2-3|TRBD1|TRBV4-3
TGCGCCAGCAGCCAAGATTGGCAGGGGGCAGATACGCAGTATTTT
CASSQDWQGADTQYF
>-|TRBJ1-5|TRBD1|TRBV15
TGTGCCACCAGCGCTCGGGGACAGGGAAAACAGCCCCAGCATTTT
CATSARGQGKQPQHF
>-|TRBJ2-3|-|TRBV10-2
TGCGCCAGCTCTTCAGTGGGGCCAGATACGCAGTATTTT
CASSSVGPDTQYF
>-|TRBJ2-7|TRBD1|TRBV5-6
TGTGCCAGCAGCGAGACGGGACAGGGGGCCTACGAGCAGTACTTC
CASSETGQGAYEQYF